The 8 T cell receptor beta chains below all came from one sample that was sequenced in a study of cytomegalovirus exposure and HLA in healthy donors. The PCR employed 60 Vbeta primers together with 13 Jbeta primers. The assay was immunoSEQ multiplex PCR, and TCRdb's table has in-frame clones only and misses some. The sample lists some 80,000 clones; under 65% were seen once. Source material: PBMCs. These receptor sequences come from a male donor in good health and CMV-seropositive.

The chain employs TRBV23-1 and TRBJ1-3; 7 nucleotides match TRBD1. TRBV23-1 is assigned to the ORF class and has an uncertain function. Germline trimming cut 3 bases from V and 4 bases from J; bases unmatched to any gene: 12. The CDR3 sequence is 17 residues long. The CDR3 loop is CASSHNELRGQGNTIYF. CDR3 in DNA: TGCGCCAGCAGTCATAACGAGTTAAGGGGGCAAGGAAACACCATATATTTT.

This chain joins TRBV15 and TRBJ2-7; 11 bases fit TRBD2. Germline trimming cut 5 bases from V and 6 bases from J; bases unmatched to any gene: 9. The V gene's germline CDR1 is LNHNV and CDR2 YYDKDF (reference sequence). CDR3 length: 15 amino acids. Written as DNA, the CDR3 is TGTGCCACCAGCCCCCGTAGCGGGAGGGCCGGCGAGCAGTACTTC. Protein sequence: CATSPRSGRAGEQYF.

CDR3 bases: TGTGCCAGCAGCGTAGCGGCGGGAGGGCCCGGGGAGACCCAGTACTTC. Protein product: CASSVAAGGPGETQYF. The J gene is TRBJ2-5, the V gene TRBV9; 9 bases align to TRBD2. The V gene's germline CDR1 is SGDLS and CDR2 YYNGEE. The junction had 8 bases not matched to a gene; V was cut back by 0 bases and J by 5 bases. This CDR3 region has 16 residues. The full variable domain, in which reference TRBV9 and TRBJ2-5 provide the parts outside the CDR3, is DSGVTQTPKHLITATGQRVTLRCSPRSGDLSVYWYQQSLDQGLQFLIQYYNGEERAKGNILERFSAQQFPDLHSELNLSSLELGDSALYFCASSVAAGGPGETQYFGPGTRLLVL.

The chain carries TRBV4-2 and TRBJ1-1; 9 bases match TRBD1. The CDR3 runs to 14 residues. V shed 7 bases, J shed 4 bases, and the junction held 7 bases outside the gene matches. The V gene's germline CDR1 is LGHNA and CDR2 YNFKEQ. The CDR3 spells CASTHRGQGTEAFF. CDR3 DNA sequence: TGTGCCAGCACCCACAGGGGGCAAGGCACTGAAGCTTTCTTT.

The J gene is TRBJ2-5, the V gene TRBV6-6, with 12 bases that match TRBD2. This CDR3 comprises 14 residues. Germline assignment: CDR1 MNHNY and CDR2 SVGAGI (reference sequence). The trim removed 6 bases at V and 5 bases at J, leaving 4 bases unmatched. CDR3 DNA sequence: TGTGCCAGCAGATTAACTAGCGGGAGGGAGACCCAGTACTTC. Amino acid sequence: CASRLTSGRETQYF.

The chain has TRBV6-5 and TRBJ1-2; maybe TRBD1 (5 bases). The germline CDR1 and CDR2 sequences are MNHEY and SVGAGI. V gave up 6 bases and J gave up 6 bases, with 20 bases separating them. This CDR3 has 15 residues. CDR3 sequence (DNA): TGTGCCAGCAGCCCTATAAAACTAACGGGGGATGGCTACACCTTC. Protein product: CASSPIKLTGDGYTF.

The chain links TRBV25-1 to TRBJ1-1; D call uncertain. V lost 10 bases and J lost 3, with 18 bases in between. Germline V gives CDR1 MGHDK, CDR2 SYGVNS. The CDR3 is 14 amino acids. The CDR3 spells CATTIGNSYTEAFF. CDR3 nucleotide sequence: TGTGCCACCACAATCGGGAACAGCTACACTGAAGCTTTCTTT.

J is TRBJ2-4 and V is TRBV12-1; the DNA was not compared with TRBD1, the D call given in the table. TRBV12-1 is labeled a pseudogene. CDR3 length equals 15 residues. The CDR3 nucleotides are TGTGCCAGCAGTCCGTCGACAGGGGGCAAAAACATTCAGTACTTC. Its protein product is CASSPSTGGKNIQYF.